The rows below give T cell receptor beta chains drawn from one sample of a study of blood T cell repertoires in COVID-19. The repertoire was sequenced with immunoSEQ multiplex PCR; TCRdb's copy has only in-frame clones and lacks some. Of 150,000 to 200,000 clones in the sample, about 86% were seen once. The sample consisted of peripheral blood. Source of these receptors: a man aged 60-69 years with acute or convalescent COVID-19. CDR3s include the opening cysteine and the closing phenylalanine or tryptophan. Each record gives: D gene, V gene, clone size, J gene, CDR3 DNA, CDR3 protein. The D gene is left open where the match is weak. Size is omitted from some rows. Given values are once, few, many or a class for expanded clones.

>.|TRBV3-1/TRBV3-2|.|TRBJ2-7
TGTGCCAGCAGCAAGAGATCTTCCTACGAGCAGTACTTC
CASSKRSSYEQYF
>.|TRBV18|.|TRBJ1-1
TGTGCCAGCTCTCACCGTGCGGGGGACACTGAAGCTTTCTTT
CASSHRAGDTEAFF
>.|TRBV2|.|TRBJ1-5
TGTGCCAGCAGTCGCGACAGAAACAATCAGCCCCAGCATTTT
CASSRDRNNQPQHF
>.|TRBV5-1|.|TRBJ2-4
TGCGCCAGCAGCCCCTCATGGCGGCGGCCCCCAGACATTCAGTACTTC
CASSPSWRRPPDIQYF
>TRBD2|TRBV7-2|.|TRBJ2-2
TGTGCCAGCAGCGTGGGAGGGGCTAACACCGGGGAGCTGTTTTTT
CASSVGGANTGELFF
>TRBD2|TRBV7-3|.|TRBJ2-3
TGTGCCAGCAGCCTCGGGGGTAGCGGGAGGGGAGGTACGCAGTATTTT
CASSLGGSGRGGTQYF
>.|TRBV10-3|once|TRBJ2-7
TGTGCCATCAGGACCACAGGGACGAGGGAGGGCCTCTACGAGCAGTACTTC
CAIRTTGTREGLYEQYF
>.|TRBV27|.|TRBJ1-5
TGTGCCACCTCCTGGGGGCTTGGCAATCAGCCCCAGCATTTT
CATSWGLGNQPQHF
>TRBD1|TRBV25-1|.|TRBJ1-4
TGTGCCAGCAGTGGGACAGGCGGGGAAAAACTGTTTTTT
CASSGTGGEKLFF
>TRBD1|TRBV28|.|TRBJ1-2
TGTGCCAGCGGGAGTAGAATAGACAGGGTATATGGCTACACCTTC
CASGSRIDRVYGYTF
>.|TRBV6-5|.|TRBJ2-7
TGTGCCAGCAGTTACTCTCCCCGGTACGAGCAGTACTTC
CASSYSPRYEQYF
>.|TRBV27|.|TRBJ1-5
TGTGCCAGCAGACCTGGGACAATTAGCAATCAGCCCCAGCATTTT
CASRPGTISNQPQHF
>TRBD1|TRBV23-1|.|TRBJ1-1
TGCGCCAGCAGTCGAGACAGGGGGGCGAGGACTGAAGCTTTCTTT
CASSRDRGARTEAFF
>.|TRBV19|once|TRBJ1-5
TGTGCCAGTAATACAGGGTTACTTAGCAATCAGCCCCAGCATTTT
CASNTGLLSNQPQHF
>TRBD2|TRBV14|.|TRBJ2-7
TGTGCCAGCAGCCCCAACCCTCTGAGCGGGAGCTACGAGCAGTACTTC
CASSPNPLSGSYEQYF
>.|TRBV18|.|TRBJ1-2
TGTGCCAGCTCACCCTACCAGGACAGTTCAAACTATGGCTACACCTTC
CASSPYQDSSNYGYTF
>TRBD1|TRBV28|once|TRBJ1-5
TGTGCCAGCAGTTCATACAGGGGAGATCAGCCCCAGCATTTT
CASSSYRGDQPQHF
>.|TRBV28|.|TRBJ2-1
TGTGCCAGCAGCTCCCGGAGGGCGGGGTACAATGAGCAGTTCTTC
CASSSRRAGYNEQFF
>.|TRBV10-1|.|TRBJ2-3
TGCGCCAGCAGTGAGTCGGCAGGGGGGAATACGCAGTATTTT
CASSESAGGNTQYF
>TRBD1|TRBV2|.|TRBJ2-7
TGTGCCAGCAGGAGACAGGGCCTCTCCTACGAGCAGTACTTC
CASRRQGLSYEQYF
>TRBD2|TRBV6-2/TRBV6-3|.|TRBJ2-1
TGTGCCAGCAGTGACATCAGCGGGAGGTCCTATGAGCAGTTCTTC
CASSDISGRSYEQFF